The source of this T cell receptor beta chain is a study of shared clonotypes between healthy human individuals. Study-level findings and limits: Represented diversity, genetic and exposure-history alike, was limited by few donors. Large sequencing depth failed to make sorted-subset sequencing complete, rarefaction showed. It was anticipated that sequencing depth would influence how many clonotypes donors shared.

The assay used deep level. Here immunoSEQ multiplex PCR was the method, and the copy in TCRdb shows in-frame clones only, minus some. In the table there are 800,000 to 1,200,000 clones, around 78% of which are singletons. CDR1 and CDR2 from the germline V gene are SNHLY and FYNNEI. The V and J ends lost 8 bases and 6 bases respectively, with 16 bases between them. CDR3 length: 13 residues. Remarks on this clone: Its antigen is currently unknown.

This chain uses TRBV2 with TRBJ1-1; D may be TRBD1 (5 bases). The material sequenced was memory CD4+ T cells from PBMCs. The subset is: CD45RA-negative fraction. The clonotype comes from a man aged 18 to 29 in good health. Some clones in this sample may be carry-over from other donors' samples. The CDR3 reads CASQDVGQAEAFF. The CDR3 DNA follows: TGTGCCAGCCAGGACGTGGGGCAGGCTGAAGCTTTCTTT.